This entry lists 10 T cell receptor beta chains sequenced from one sample in a study of neurological immune-mediated disorders. TCRdb redid the calling of the 5' RACE reads with MiXCR, one entry per CDR3 protein. The table has 40,000 to 45,000 distinct CDR3 sequences, under 6.5% seen once. Material for sequencing was CD4+ T cells from blood. These receptors were collected from a woman between 40 and 50 years old in good health.

In this sample, this clonotype turned up many times. The chain couples TRBV6-5 to TRBJ2-7, with 10 nucleotides matching TRBD2. The CDR3 runs to 17 residues. Germline V gives CDR1 MNHEY, CDR2 SVGAGI. Trimming cost V 5 bases and J 7 bases; bases outside gene matches: 17. The CDR3 protein is CASSPLRGPSGSGEQYF. The CDR3 DNA reads as TGTGCCAGCAGTCCCCTCAGGGGGCCTAGCGGGAGTGGTGAGCAGTACTTC.

This clonotype was picked up many times. The V call is TRBV10-3, the J call TRBJ2-7, with TRBD2 matching 12 bases. The CDR3 spans 12 residues. The germline V gene encodes CDR1 ENHRY and CDR2 SYGVKD. The V and J ends lost 8 bases and 6 bases, in that order; junction bases with no gene match: 2. The CDR3 is CAIGTSGSEQYF. DNA for the CDR3: TGTGCCATCGGGACTAGCGGGTCCGAGCAGTACTTC.

This clonotype has a count of ten or more. The chain recombines TRBV10-3 with TRBJ2-1, with 11 bases identical to TRBD2. V shed 1 base, J shed 2 bases, and the junction held 1 base outside the gene matches. The CDR3 extends over 16 amino acids. CDR1 is ENHRY, CDR2 SYGVKD, per germline. The CDR3 DNA is TGTGCCATCAGTGAGTTGACTAGCGGGGCCTACAATGAGCAGTTCTTC. Protein sequence: CAISELTSGAYNEQFF.

This clonotype was detected ten times or more. The chain joins TRBV14 to TRBJ2-2, with TRBD2 identical over 7 bases. The CDR3 has 18 amino acids. V trimming: 2 bases; J trimming: 3 bases; junction bases outside the gene matches: 12. The germline V gene encodes CDR1 SGHDN and CDR2 FVKESK. CDR3 residues: CASSQPYRTSRYTGELFF. CDR3 in DNA: TGTGCCAGCAGCCAACCCTACCGGACTAGTCGGTACACCGGGGAGCTGTTTTTT.

This clonotype was found many times. The rearrangement links TRBV20-1 to TRBJ1-1; TRBD1 matches at 7 bases. Germline trimming cut 6 bases from V and 4 bases from J; bases unmatched to any gene: 11. The CDR3 has 14 residues. In germline, CDR1 is DFQATT, CDR2 SNEGSKA (reference sequence). CDR3 in DNA: TGCAGTGCCCCCAGACAGGGAGGTCTCACTGAAGCTTTCTTT. Amino acids: CSAPRQGGLTEAFF.

Many counts were recorded for this clonotype. The chain joins TRBV14 to TRBJ1-2; 9 nucleotides agree with TRBD1. The germline CDR1 and CDR2 sequences are SGHDN and FVKESK. V gave up 4 bases and J gave up 5 bases; unmatched junction bases: 11. The CDR3 spans 16 residues. DNA for the CDR3: TGTGCCAGCAGCCTAAGGGGTGGACAGGGGCCATATGGCTACACCTTC. It translates to CASSLRGGQGPYGYTF.

There are many counts of this clonotype. The CDR3 ends on some other residue instead of the conserved phenylalanine or tryptophan, so this is likely a read error. No DNA is shown, since the ends of the CDR3 on it are uncertain; the CDR3 is the one TCRdb lists. The J gene is TRBJ1-1, the V gene TRBV12-3 or TRBV12-4. A total of 13 residues make up the CDR3, ends included. CDR3 protein: CASSIFGGEGQDI.

This clonotype turned up a few times. A clone one base away is much larger, so this may be a read error. The chain uses TRBV20-1 and TRBJ2-5; 7 nucleotides line up with TRBD2. Germline-derived CDR1 and CDR2 are DFQATT and SNEGSKA (reference sequence). V was pared by 5 bases and J by 4 bases, with 10 bases of the junction left unmatched. CDR3 length equals 14 residues. This chain's CDR3 is CSAGSGLVGETQYF. The CDR3 bases are TGCAGTGCTGGAAGCGGACTAGTGGGAGAGACCCAGTACTTC.

This clonotype was detected ten times or more. The rearrangement links TRBV20-1 to TRBJ2-1; D gene unclear. V lost 3 bases to trimming and J lost 0 bases, with 15 bases between them. Germline V gene lookup returns CDR1 DFQATT and CDR2 SNEGSKA (reference sequence). There are 16 residues in the CDR3. This CDR3 is CSARLMAASSYNEQFF. As DNA, the CDR3 is TGCAGTGCTAGGTTAATGGCAGCGAGCTCCTACAATGAGCAGTTCTTC.

This clonotype appeared many times. The V gene is TRBV15, the J gene TRBJ2-5; the match to TRBD1 covers 9 bases. CDR1 and CDR2 from the germline V gene are LNHNV and YYDKDF (reference sequence). With V trimmed by 0 bases and J by 5 bases, 7 bases remained unmatched. The length of the CDR3 is 16 residues. CDR3 loop: CATSRDGTGSRETQYF. The CDR3, as DNA: TGTGCCACCAGCAGAGATGGGACAGGGTCAAGGGAGACCCAGTACTTC. Combining the CDR3 with reference TRBV15 and TRBJ2-5 gives the whole variable domain DAMVIQNPRYQVTQFGKPVTLSCSQTLNHNVMYWYQQKSSQAPKLLFHYYDKDFNNEADTPDNFQSRRPNTSFCFLDIRSPGLGDTAMYLCATSRDGTGSRETQYFGPGTRLLVL.